This is a list of T cell receptor beta chains from one sample in a study of CD8 T cells in ankylosing spondylitis. From the 5' RACE reads, TCRdb called clonotypes with MiXCR, one entry per CDR3 protein. The table has about 190,000 distinct CDR3 sequences, around 13% seen once. The sample comprised blood, either unsorted or a sorted T cell fraction (not recorded which). The receptor source for this set is a female donor with ankylosing spondylitis or in good health (not recorded which). CDR3s include the opening cysteine and the closing phenylalanine or tryptophan. The D gene is left open where the match is weak. The size entry is marked missing in some rows and otherwise reads once, few, many or a size class.

J gene: TRBJ2-2; clone size: many; D gene: TRBD2; V gene: TRBV11-2; CDR3 protein: CASSQAPSGRFGELFF; CDR3 DNA: TGTGCCAGCAGCCAAGCGCCTAGCGGGAGGTTCGGGGAGCTGTTTTTT
J gene: TRBJ2-4; clone size: few; D gene: NA; V gene: TRBV5-1; CDR3 protein: CASSLRAGAELAKNIQYF; CDR3 DNA: TGCGCCAGCAGCCTCAGGGCCGGTGCGGAACTAGCCAAAAACATTCAGTACTTC
J gene: TRBJ2-1; clone size: many; D gene: TRBD2; V gene: TRBV6-1; CDR3 protein: CASFPSGLAGPEQFF; CDR3 DNA: TGTGCCAGCTTCCCCAGCGGACTAGCGGGGCCTGAGCAGTTCTTC
J gene: TRBJ2-3; clone size: NA; D gene: TRBD2; V gene: TRBV29-1; CDR3 protein: CSVAGTSGTHTDTQYF; CDR3 DNA: TGCAGCGTTGCCGGGACTAGCGGGACTCACACAGATACGCAGTATTTT
J gene: TRBJ1-1; clone size: NA; D gene: TRBD1; V gene: TRBV6-5; CDR3 protein: CASSYSGTGSRVAFF; CDR3 DNA: TGTGCCAGCAGTTACTCCGGGACAGGGTCTCGGGTGGCTTTCTTT
J gene: TRBJ2-1; clone size: many; D gene: TRBD1; V gene: TRBV6-4; CDR3 protein: CASTPDSGQGHGEQFF; CDR3 DNA: TGTGCCAGCACTCCCGATTCGGGACAGGGCCATGGTGAGCAGTTCTTC
J gene: TRBJ2-7; clone size: many; D gene: NA; V gene: TRBV27; CDR3 protein: CASSFEGGTYEQYF; CDR3 DNA: TGTGCCAGCAGTTTCGAGGGAGGAACCTACGAGCAGTACTTC
J gene: TRBJ1-4; clone size: NA; D gene: NA; V gene: TRBV30; CDR3 protein: CAWSGTATNEKLFF; CDR3 DNA: TGTGCCTGGAGTGGGACGGCTACTAATGAAAAACTGTTTTTT
J gene: TRBJ2-7; clone size: many; D gene: TRBD2; V gene: TRBV6-2/TRBV6-3; CDR3 protein: CASSYRERGSYEQYF; CDR3 DNA: TGTGCCAGCAGTTACCGGGAGCGGGGGTCCTACGAGCAGTACTTC
J gene: TRBJ1-2; clone size: many; D gene: TRBD1; V gene: TRBV5-6; CDR3 protein: CASSLARGRGGYTF; CDR3 DNA: TGTGCCAGCAGCTTGGCAAGGGGGCGCGGTGGCTACACCTTC